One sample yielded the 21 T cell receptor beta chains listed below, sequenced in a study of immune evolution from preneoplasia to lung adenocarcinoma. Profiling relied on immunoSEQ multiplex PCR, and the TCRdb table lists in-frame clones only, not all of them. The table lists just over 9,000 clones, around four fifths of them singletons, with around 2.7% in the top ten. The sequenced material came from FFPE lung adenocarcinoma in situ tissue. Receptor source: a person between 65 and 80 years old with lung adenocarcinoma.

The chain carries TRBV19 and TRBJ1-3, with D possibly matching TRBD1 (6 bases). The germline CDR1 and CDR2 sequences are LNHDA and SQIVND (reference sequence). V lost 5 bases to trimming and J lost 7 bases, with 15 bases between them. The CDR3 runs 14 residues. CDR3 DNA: TGTGCCAGTAGTTCTCCAGGACAGTTGAACACCATATATTTT. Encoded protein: CASSSPGQLNTIYF.

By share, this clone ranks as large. CDR3 region: CASRLQGGPQRDTQYF. As DNA, the CDR3 is TGCGCCAGCAGATTGCAAGGGGGGCCGCAGAGAGATACGCAGTATTTT. The gene calls are TRBV5-1 and TRBJ2-3; the D call may be TRBD1 or TRBD2 (6 bases each). The V and J ends lost 5 bases and 5 bases respectively, with 21 bases between them. From germline, CDR1 is SGHRS and CDR2 YFSETQ. The CDR3 totals 16 residues. The full variable domain, with the rest looked up from reference TRBV5-1 and TRBJ2-3, is KAGVTQTPRYLIKTRGQQVTLSCSPISGHRSVSWYQQTPGQGLQFLFEYFSETQRNKGNFPGRFSGRQFSNSRSEMNVSTLELGDSALYLCASRLQGGPQRDTQYFGPGTRLTVL.

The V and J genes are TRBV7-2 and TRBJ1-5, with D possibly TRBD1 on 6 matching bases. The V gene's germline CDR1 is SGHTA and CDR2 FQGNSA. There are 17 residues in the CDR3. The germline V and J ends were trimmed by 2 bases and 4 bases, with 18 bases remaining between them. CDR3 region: CASSLYPPTGPNQPQHF. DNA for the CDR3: TGTGCCAGCAGCTTATACCCGCCGACAGGTCCAAATCAGCCCCAGCATTTT.

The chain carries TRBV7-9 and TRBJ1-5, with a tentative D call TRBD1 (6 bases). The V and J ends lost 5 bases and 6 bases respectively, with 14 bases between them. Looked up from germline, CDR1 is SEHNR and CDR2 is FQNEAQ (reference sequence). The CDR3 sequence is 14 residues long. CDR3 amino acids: CASSVGGGGQPQHF. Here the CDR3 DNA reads TGTGCCAGCAGCGTTGGCGGGGGCGGTCAGCCCCAGCATTTT.

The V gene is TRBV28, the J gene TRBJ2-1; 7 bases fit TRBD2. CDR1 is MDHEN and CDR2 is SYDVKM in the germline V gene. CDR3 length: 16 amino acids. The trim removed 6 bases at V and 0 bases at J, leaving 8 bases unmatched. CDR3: CASRTIGGSSYNEQFF. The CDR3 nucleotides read TGTGCCAGCAGAACAATCGGGGGGAGCTCCTACAATGAGCAGTTCTTC.

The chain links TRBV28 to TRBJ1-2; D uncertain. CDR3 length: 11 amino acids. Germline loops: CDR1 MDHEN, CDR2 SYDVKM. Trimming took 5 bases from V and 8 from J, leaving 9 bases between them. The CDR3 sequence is CASSADRGYTF. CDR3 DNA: TGTGCCAGCAGTGCTGATAGGGGCTACACCTTC.

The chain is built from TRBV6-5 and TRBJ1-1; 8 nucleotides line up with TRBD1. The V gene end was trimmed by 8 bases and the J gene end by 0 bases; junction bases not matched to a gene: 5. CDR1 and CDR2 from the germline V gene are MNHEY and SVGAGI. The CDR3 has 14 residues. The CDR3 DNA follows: TGTGCCAGCTGGGACAGGTCTCTGAACACTGAAGCTTTCTTT. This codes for CASWDRSLNTEAFF.

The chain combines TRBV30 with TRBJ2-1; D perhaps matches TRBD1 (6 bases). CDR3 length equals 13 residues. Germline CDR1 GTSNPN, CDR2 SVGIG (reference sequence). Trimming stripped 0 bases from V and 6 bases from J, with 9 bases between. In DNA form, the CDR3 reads TGTGCCTGGAGTGTACAGGGCGGCAATGAGCAGTTCTTC. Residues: CAWSVQGGNEQFF.

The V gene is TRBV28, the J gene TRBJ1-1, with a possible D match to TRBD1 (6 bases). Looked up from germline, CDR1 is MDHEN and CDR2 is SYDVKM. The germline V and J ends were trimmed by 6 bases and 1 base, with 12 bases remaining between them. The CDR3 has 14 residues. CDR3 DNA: TGTGCCAGCAGCCTCACAGGGAAGAACACTGAAGCTTTCTTT. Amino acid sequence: CASSLTGKNTEAFF. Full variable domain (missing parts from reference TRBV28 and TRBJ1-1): DVKVTQSSRYLVKRTGEKVFLECVQDMDHENMFWYRQDPGLGLRLIYFSYDVKMKEKGDIPEGYSVSREKKERFSLILESASTNQTSMYLCASSLTGKNTEAFFGQGTRLTVV.

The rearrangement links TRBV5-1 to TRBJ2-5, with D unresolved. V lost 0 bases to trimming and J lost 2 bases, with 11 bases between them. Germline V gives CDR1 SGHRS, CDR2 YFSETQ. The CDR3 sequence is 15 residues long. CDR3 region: CASSLDFSRQETQYF. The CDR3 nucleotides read TGCGCCAGCAGCTTGGATTTCAGCAGACAAGAGACCCAGTACTTC.

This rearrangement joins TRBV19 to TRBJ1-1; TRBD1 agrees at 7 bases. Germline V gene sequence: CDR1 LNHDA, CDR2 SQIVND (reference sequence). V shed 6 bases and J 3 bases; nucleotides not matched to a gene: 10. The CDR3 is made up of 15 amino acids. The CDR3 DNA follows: TGTGCCAGTAGGGACAGGCCCTCGAGGGACACTGAAGCTTTCTTT. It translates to CASRDRPSRDTEAFF. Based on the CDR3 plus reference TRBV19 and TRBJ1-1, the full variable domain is DGGITQSPKYLFRKEGQNVTLSCEQNLNHDAMYWYRQDPGQGLRLIYYSQIVNDFQKGDIAEGYSVSREKKESFPLTVTSAQKNPTAFYLCASRDRPSRDTEAFFGQGTRLTVV.

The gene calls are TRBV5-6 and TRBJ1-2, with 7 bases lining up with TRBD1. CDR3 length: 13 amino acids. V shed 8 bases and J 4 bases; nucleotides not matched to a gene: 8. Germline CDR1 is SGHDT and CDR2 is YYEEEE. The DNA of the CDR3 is TGTGCCAGTGCCCGGGACAGTCGCTATGGCTACACCTTC. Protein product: CASARDSRYGYTF. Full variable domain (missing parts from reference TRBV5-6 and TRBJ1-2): DAGVTQSPTHLIKTRGQQVTLRCSPKSGHDTVSWYQQALGQGPQFIFQYYEEEERQRGNFPDRFSGHQFPNYSSELNVNALLLGDSALYLCASARDSRYGYTFGSGTRLTVV.

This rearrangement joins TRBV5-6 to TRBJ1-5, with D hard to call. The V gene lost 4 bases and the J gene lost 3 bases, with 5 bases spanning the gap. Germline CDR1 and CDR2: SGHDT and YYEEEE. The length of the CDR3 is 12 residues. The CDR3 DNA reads TGTGCCAGCAGCAAGAACAATCAGCCCCAGCATTTT. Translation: CASSKNNQPQHF.

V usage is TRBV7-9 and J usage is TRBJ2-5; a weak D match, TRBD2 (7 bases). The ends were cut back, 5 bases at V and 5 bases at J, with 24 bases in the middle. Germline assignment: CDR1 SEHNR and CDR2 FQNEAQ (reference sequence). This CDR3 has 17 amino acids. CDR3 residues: CASSQLAPKTRGETQYF. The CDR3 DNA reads TGTGCCAGCAGCCAACTAGCGCCAAAAACTAGGGGGGAGACCCAGTACTTC.

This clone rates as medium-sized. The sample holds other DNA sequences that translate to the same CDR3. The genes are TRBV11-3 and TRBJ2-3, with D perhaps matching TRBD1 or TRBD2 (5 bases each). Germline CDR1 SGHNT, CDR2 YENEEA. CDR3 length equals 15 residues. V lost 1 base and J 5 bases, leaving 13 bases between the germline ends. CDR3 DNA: TGTGCCAGCAGCTTAGGTACCGGGGCCGTAGATACGCAGTATTTT. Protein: CASSLGTGAVDTQYF.

DNA of the CDR3: TGTGCCAGCTCACCAAGGGCCTCGTACTCACCTAACTATGGCTACACCTTC. It yields the protein CASSPRASYSPNYGYTF. This rearrangement joins TRBV18 to TRBJ1-2; D not resolved. The germline gives CDR1 KGHSH, CDR2 LQKENI. The CDR3 has 17 residues. The V gene lost 2 bases and the J gene lost 0 bases, with 16 bases spanning the gap.

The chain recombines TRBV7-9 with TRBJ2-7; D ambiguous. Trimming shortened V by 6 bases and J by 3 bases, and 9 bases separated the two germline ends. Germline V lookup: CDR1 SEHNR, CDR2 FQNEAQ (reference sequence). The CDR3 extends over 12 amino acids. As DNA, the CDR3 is TGTGCCAGCAGTAAGCAGCTCTACGAGCAGTACTTC. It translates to CASSKQLYEQYF.

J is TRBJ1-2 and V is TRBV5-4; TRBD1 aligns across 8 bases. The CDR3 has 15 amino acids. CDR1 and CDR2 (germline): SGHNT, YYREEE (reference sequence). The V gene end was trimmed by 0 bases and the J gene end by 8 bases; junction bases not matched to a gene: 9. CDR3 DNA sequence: TGTGCCAGCAGCTTGGGCCAGGGGGCGCGGGGCGGCTACACCTTC. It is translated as CASSLGQGARGGYTF. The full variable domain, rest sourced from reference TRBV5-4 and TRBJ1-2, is ETGVTQSPTHLIKTRGQQVTLRCSSQSGHNTVSWYQQALGQGPQFIFQYYREEENGRGNFPPRFSGLQFPNYSSELNVNALELDDSALYLCASSLGQGARGGYTFGSGTRLTVV.

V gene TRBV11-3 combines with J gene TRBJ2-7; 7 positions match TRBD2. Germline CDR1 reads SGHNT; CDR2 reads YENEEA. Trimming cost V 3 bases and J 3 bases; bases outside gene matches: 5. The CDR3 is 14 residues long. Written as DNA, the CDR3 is TGTGCCAGCAGCTTGAAGGCGGGAGTCTACGAGCAGTACTTC. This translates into CASSLKAGVYEQYF.

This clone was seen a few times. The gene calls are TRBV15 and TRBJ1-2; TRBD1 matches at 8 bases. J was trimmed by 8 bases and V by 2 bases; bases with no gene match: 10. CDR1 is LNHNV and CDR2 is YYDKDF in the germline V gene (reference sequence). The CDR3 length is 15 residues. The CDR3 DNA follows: TGTGCCACCAGCAGATCTACAGGGGGAGGGTACGGCTACACCTTC. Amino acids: CATSRSTGGGYGYTF.

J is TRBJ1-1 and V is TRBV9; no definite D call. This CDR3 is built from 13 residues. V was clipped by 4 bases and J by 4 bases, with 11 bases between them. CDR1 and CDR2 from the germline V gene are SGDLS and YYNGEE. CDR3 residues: CASSPSPGTEAFF. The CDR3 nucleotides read TGTGCCAGCAGCCCATCACCCGGCACTGAAGCTTTCTTT.